The text below deals with one T cell receptor beta chain. Its target is not known. As the template, RNA transcripts were used to amplify TCR beta CDR3 regions. RT-PCR was first run with HTBI primers, then multiplex PCR in a second round. TCRdb re-called the multiplex PCR reads with MiXCR, one entry per CDR3 protein. This table holds hundreds of thousands of distinct CDR3 sequences, under 25% found once. The source of the sample is a study of Graves' ophthalmopathy and Graves' hyperthyroidism. Study conclusions and caveats: Blood also held most thyroid clonotypes expanded above 0.001 frequency.

Trimming shortened V by 4 bases and J by 3 bases, and 20 bases separated the two germline ends. The germline CDR1 and CDR2 sequences are SGDLS and YYNGEE. The CDR3 length is 16 residues. Aged 18 to 65, hyperthyroidism patients had new diagnoses of under 2 months' duration. Sequences were obtained from peripheral blood. This TCR was sampled from a woman younger than 35 with stable Graves' hyperthyroidism. The V gene is TRBV9, the J gene TRBJ2-7; unclear D gene. CDR3 nucleotides: TGTGCCAGCAGCCCGCGAGGACGTTCCTTTGACTACGAGCAGTACTTC. Protein sequence: CASSPRGRSFDYEQYF.